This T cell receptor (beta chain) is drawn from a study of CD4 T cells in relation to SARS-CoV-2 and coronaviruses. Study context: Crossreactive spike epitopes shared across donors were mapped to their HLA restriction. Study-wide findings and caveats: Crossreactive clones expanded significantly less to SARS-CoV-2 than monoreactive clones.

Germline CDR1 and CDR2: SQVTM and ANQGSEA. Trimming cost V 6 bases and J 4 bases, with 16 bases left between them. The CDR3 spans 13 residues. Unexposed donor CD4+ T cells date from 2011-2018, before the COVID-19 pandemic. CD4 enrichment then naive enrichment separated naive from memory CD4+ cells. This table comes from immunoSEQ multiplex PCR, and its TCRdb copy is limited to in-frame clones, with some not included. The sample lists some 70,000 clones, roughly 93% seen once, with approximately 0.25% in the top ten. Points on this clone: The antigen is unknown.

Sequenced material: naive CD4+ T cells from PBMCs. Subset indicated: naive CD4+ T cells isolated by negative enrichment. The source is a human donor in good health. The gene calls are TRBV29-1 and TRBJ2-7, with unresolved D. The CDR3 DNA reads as TGCAGCGTCGATCGTCCCGGCGCGTACGAGCAGTACTTC. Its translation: CSVDRPGAYEQYF.